The 27 T cell receptor beta chains listed next were all sequenced from one sample in a study of regulatory T cells in long-lasting Graves disease. Time point of the sample: persistent/refractory GD, antithyroid drugs over 5 years with positive TRAb. RNA from PBMCs was the source of the TCR library. Construction of the TCR beta libraries employed iRepertoire HTBI primers in conjunction with Arm-PCR of CDR3 regions. Using its own MiXCR run on the multiplex PCR reads, TCRdb lists one record per CDR3 protein. This sample has about 430,000 distinct CDR3 sequences, with around 20% found just once. The specimen was peripheral blood mononuclear cells (PBMCs), collected when the disease was refractory, from a patient treated with antithyroid drugs. The receptors here all came from a female donor with Graves disease.

At least ten counts were recorded for this clonotype. The chain uses TRBV2 and TRBJ2-7, with 7 bases lining up with TRBD1. This CDR3 has 13 residues. The germline V gene has CDR1 SNHLY and CDR2 FYNNEI. V shed 6 bases, J shed 4 bases, and the junction held 6 bases outside the gene matches. The CDR3, as DNA: TGTGCCAGCAGCGACAGGGAGAATTACGAGCAGTACTTC. Translation gives CASSDRENYEQYF.

This clonotype was seen at least ten times. The V gene is TRBV5-1, the J gene TRBJ2-7; the match to TRBD2 covers 13 bases. The CDR3 is 16 amino acids. Germline values: CDR1 SGHRS, CDR2 YFSETQ. V dropped 4 bases and J dropped 0; count of bases not matched to a gene: 4. The CDR3 reads CASSRGLAGHSYEQYF. DNA for the CDR3: TGCGCCAGCAGCAGGGGACTAGCGGGACACTCCTACGAGCAGTACTTC.

The table lists this clonotype with many counts. The gene calls are TRBV20-1 and TRBJ2-4; D gene uncertain. CDR3 length equals 15 residues. V dropped 3 bases and J dropped 0 bases, with 12 bases sitting between them. Germline-derived CDR1 and CDR2 are DFQATT and SNEGSKA (reference sequence). DNA for the CDR3: TGCAGTGCTAGGGGCAGACTGTTAGCCAAAAACATTCAGTACTTC. Its translation is CSARGRLLAKNIQYF.

CDR3 in DNA: TGCAGTGCTAGACCGGGACAGGGAACTCAAACTAAAGCTTTCTTT. Translating it yields CSARPGQGTQTKAFF. This chain uses TRBV20-1 with TRBJ1-1, with 9 nucleotides matching TRBD1. Germline CDR1 reads DFQATT; CDR2 reads SNEGSKA (reference sequence). With 2 bases clipped from V and 9 bases from J, the junction kept 13 bases outside the gene matches. This CDR3 is built from 15 residues.

This clonotype was seen a few times. The CDR3 loop reads CASSYRASGANVLTF. The DNA of the CDR3 is TGTGCCAGCAGCTATCGGGCGTCTGGGGCCAACGTCCTGACTTTC. V and J are TRBV7-9 and TRBJ2-6; no definite D call. The CDR3 extends over 15 amino acids. V lost 4 bases to trimming and J lost 1 base, with 8 bases between them. Per germline, CDR1 SEHNR and CDR2 FQNEAQ (reference sequence).

At least ten counts were recorded for this clonotype. The chain joins TRBV29-1 to TRBJ1-4, with TRBD1 identical over 10 bases. V trimming: 7 bases; J trimming: 6 bases; junction bases outside the gene matches: 11. Germline V gives CDR1 SQVTM, CDR2 ANQGSEA. CDR3 length equals 15 residues. The CDR3: CSATGTGEFYEKLFF. DNA for the CDR3: TGCAGCGCTACCGGGACAGGGGAGTTTTATGAAAAACTGTTTTTT.

The V call is TRBV28, the J call TRBJ2-1, with TRBD2 matching over 11 bases. Trimming removed 1 base from V and 8 bases from J; junction bases left unmatched: 7. Germline CDR1 is MDHEN and CDR2 is SYDVKM. The CDR3 extends over 16 amino acids. CDR3 coding DNA: TGTGCCAGCAGTTTATACTCTAGCGGGAGGAGGTATGAGCAGTTCTTC. It encodes CASSLYSSGRRYEQFF.

This clonotype has at least ten counts. This chain uses TRBV28 with TRBJ2-7; 7 bases fit TRBD1. Germline CDR1 is MDHEN and CDR2 is SYDVKM. The length of the CDR3 is 16 residues. The junction had 11 bases not matched to a gene; V was cut back by 5 bases and J by 1 base. DNA of the CDR3: TGTGCCAGCAGTCCTGGACAGGCGCAAAATTCCTACGAGCAGTACTTC. Residues: CASSPGQAQNSYEQYF.

The V call is TRBV2, the J call TRBJ2-1; no reliable D call. CDR3 length equals 11 residues. V gave up 8 bases and J gave up 4 bases, with 6 bases separating them. Germline CDR1 reads SNHLY; CDR2 reads FYNNEI. CDR3 loop: CASGIYNEQFF. The DNA of the CDR3 is TGTGCCAGCGGTATTTACAATGAGCAGTTCTTC.

This clonotype was found a few times. The chain is built from TRBV20-1 and TRBJ2-7, with D possibly being TRBD1 (5 bases). This CDR3 has 12 residues. V lost 3 bases to trimming and J lost 4 bases, with 10 bases between them. CDR1 and CDR2 (germline): DFQATT, SNEGSKA (reference sequence). CDR3 sequence: CSARGLRYEQYF. The CDR3 nucleotides are TGCAGTGCTAGGGGGCTCCGGTACGAGCAGTACTTC.

The chain is built from TRBV18 and TRBJ1-2; no firm D call. CDR3 length equals 14 residues. Looked up from germline, CDR1 is KGHSH and CDR2 is LQKENI. The germline V and J ends were trimmed by 3 bases and 6 bases, with 14 bases remaining between them. The CDR3 region has the DNA TGTGCCAGCTCACCTCGAACCGCCGTCGATGGCTACACCTTC. It is translated as CASSPRTAVDGYTF.

The table lists this clonotype with many counts. The chain carries TRBV2 and TRBJ1-5; no firm D call. Trimming took 8 bases from V and 1 from J, leaving 15 bases between them. Germline V gene lookup returns CDR1 SNHLY and CDR2 FYNNEI. CDR3 length: 15 residues. The CDR3, as DNA: TGTGCCAGCTCGGGTGGGGTCGACAGCAATCAGCCCCAGCATTTT. It yields the protein CASSGGVDSNQPQHF.

To note about this clonotype: Mismatch with germline at one junction end may stem from a read error. The rearrangement joins TRBV7-7 to TRBJ2-1; 8 nucleotides line up with TRBD1. The CDR3 has 13 residues. Germline V gives CDR1 SSHAT, CDR2 FNYEAQ (reference sequence). In DNA, the CDR3 is TGTGCTAGCAGCCTCCGACAGGGGTATGAGCAGTTCTTC. It encodes CASSLRQGYEQFF.

This clonotype came up many times. The chain couples TRBV2 to TRBJ2-5; TRBD2 aligns across 9 bases. The germline CDR1 and CDR2 sequences are SNHLY and FYNNEI. V lost 0 bases, J lost 5 bases, and 7 bases stayed unmatched. The length of the CDR3 is 16 residues. The CDR3: CASSEAGTSLIETQYF. Here the CDR3 DNA reads TGTGCCAGCAGTGAAGCCGGGACTAGCCTAATCGAGACCCAGTACTTC.

Turning to this clonotype: At one boundary the junction diverges from the germline segment, which might be a read error. The V gene is TRBV9, the J gene TRBJ2-5, with 9 bases identical to TRBD2. The CDR3 length is 15 residues. Germline lookup yields CDR1 SGDLS and CDR2 YYNGEE. CDR3 nucleotides: TGTGCCAGCAGCGTAGTTAGCGGGGGAGGGGAGACCCGGTACTTC. Its protein product is CASSVVSGGGETRYF.

The chain uses TRBV20-1 and TRBJ2-5; D is possibly TRBD2 (5 bases). The germline V gene has CDR1 DFQATT and CDR2 SNEGSKA (reference sequence). V was clipped by 6 bases and J by 4 bases, with 12 bases between them. The CDR3 is 12 amino acids. DNA of the CDR3: TGCAGTGCCGTGCGGGTCGGAGAGACCCAGTACTTC. Residues: CSAVRVGETQYF.

This clonotype was recorded a few times. The gene calls are TRBV18 and TRBJ2-2; tentative D call: TRBD2 (5 bases). The germline gives CDR1 KGHSH, CDR2 LQKENI. V lost 0 bases, J lost 6 bases, and 8 bases lay in between. This CDR3 spans 14 amino acids. CDR3 sequence reads: CASSPPTSPGELFF. The CDR3 bases are TGTGCCAGCTCACCACCAACTAGTCCCGGGGAGCTGTTTTTT.

This clonotype has a count of ten or more. This rearrangement joins TRBV3-1 to TRBJ1-5; D is unclear. The CDR3 covers 12 residues. In germline, CDR1 is LGHDT, CDR2 YNNKEL (reference sequence). The V end was cut by 5 bases, the J end by 4 bases, with 6 bases between. CDR3 sequence: CASSSRNQPQHF. In nucleotides, the CDR3 is TGTGCCAGCAGCTCCCGAAATCAGCCCCAGCATTTT. Looking up the rest from reference TRBV3-1 and TRBJ1-5 gives the full variable domain: DTAVSQTPKYLVTQMGNDKSIKCEQNLGHDTMYWYKQDSKKFLKIMFSYNNKELIINETVPNRFSPKSPDKAHLNLHINSLELGDSAVYFCASSSRNQPQHFGDGTRLSIL.

This clonotype was picked up many times. This rearrangement joins TRBV2 to TRBJ1-1, with D possibly being TRBD1 (5 bases). Trimming removed 11 bases from V and 5 bases from J, with 9 bases in between. This CDR3 has 10 amino acids. The germline V gene encodes CDR1 SNHLY and CDR2 FYNNEI. The CDR3 nucleotides read TGTGCCCCGGGGGGGACTGAAGCTTTCTTT. Protein sequence: CAPGGTEAFF. Full variable domain (remainder filled in from reference TRBV2 and TRBJ1-1): EPEVTQTPSHQVTQMGQEVILRCVPISNHLYFYWYRQILGQKVEFLVSFYNNEISEKSEIFDDQFSVERPDGSNFTLKIRSTKLEDSAMYFCAPGGTEAFFGQGTRLTVV.

CDR3 coding DNA: TGCAGTGCTAGAGATGAGACTAGTGGAGATTCAGATACGCAGTATTTT. The encoded protein is CSARDETSGDSDTQYF. This chain uses TRBV20-1 with TRBJ2-3, with D perhaps matching TRBD2 (6 bases). V was shortened by 0 bases and J by 4 bases, with 17 bases between the two germline ends. Germline V lookup: CDR1 DFQATT, CDR2 SNEGSKA (reference sequence). The CDR3 totals 16 residues.

The V gene is TRBV29-1, the J gene TRBJ2-1, with TRBD2 as a possible D gene (6 bases). The CDR3 extends over 15 amino acids. V lost 3 bases, J lost 3 bases, and 15 bases lay in between. Germline loops: CDR1 SQVTM, CDR2 ANQGSEA. CDR3 region: CSVDRSGVSYNEQFF. The CDR3 DNA reads as TGCAGCGTTGATCGGTCGGGGGTAAGCTACAATGAGCAGTTCTTC.

V gene TRBV5-6 combines with J gene TRBJ2-1, with 7 nucleotides matching TRBD2. The CDR3 extends over 13 amino acids. After removal of 4 bases from V and 8 bases from J, the junction contained 6 bases not matched to a gene. CDR1 SGHDT and CDR2 YYEEEE come from the germline V gene. Here the CDR3 DNA reads TGTGCCAGCAGCCTCGGGGGGAGACATGAGCAGTTCTTC. This gives the protein CASSLGGRHEQFF.

The chain is built from TRBV20-1 and TRBJ2-7; TRBD1 aligns across 9 bases. This CDR3 is built from 14 residues. The J segment lost 3 bases and the V segment lost 6 bases, leaving 9 bases of the junction unmatched. Germline values: CDR1 DFQATT, CDR2 SNEGSKA (reference sequence). The CDR3 bases are TGCAGTGCGTACGGGACAGGGTTTCTCTACGAGCAGTACTTC. Translation: CSAYGTGFLYEQYF.

The chain is built from TRBV20-1 and TRBJ1-5; D is ambiguous. The CDR3 loop spans 11 amino acids. V dropped 0 bases and J dropped 9 bases, with 6 bases sitting between them. Germline V gene data show CDR1 as DFQATT and CDR2 as SNEGSKA (reference sequence). The CDR3 loop reads CSAREDGPQHF. CDR3 nucleotide sequence: TGCAGTGCTAGAGAGGATGGGCCCCAGCATTTT.

The table lists this clonotype with many counts. This chain links TRBV28 with TRBJ2-2; TRBD2 might be the D (6 bases). Trimming removed 8 bases from V and 4 bases from J, with 14 bases in between. CDR3 length: 14 amino acids. Germline values: CDR1 MDHEN, CDR2 SYDVKM. The CDR3 is CASCLAGGTGELFF. DNA of the CDR3: TGTGCCAGCTGCTTAGCCGGGGGCACCGGGGAGCTGTTTTTT.

This clonotype has ten or more counts. The V gene is TRBV12-3 or TRBV12-4, the J gene TRBJ1-4; possible D gene TRBD1, 5 bases. Trimming removed 3 bases from V and 6 bases from J, with 8 bases in between. The CDR3 covers 13 residues. CDR3 nucleotides: TGTGCCAGCAGTTTCCGCAGGGATGAAAAACTGTTTTTT. This codes for CASSFRRDEKLFF.

The chain couples TRBV27 to TRBJ1-4; 7 bases match TRBD1. This CDR3 has 15 residues. The V gene end was trimmed by 4 bases and the J gene end by 7 bases; junction bases not matched to a gene: 9. The germline gives CDR1 MNHEY, CDR2 SMNVEV (reference sequence). The CDR3 sequence is CASSYQGGSGEKLFF. In nucleotides, the CDR3 is TGTGCCAGCAGTTATCAGGGGGGGTCGGGTGAAAAACTGTTTTTT.